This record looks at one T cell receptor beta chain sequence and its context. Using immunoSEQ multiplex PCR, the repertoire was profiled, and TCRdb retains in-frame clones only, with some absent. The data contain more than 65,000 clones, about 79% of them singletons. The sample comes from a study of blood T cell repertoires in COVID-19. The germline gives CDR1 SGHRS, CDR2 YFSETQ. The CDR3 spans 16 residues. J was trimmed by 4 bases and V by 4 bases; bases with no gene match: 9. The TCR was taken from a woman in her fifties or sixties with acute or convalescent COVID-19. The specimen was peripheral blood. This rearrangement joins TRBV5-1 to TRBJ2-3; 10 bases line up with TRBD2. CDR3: CASSLELAGYADTQYF. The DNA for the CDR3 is TGCGCCAGCAGCCTGGAACTAGCGGGATACGCAGATACGCAGTATTTT.